This entry describes one TCR beta chain. This clonotype was counted only a few times. This clone's antigen is unknown. No base quality values were provided; no much bigger clone lies one nucleotide off. The data were taken from a study of T-cell memory formation after mild COVID-19 (dated by TCRdb to about 2021). Regarding the research as a whole: TCR sequence clusters from the two donors were found to be largely donor specific. The cohort was made up of two young adult volunteers, one female and one male, who were previously healthy. In a couple of donors, T-cell clones that expanded and contracted after mild COVID-19 were tracked by sequencing TCRalpha and TCRbeta repertoires over time. Broad study findings and their caveats: Contracting CD4+ clones were found mainly in CM and EM memory subsets, while CD8+ clones were enriched in EMRA. Whether the second-wave clones peaking on day 37 were SARS-CoV-2 specific was not confirmed. Only a couple of mild cases were covered in the study, and larger cohorts including severe cases with pre-infection samples were considered necessary. Some responding clones were found in pre-infection memory, which suggests that pre-existing cross-reactive memory T cells took part in the SARS-CoV-2 response. Clones contracting from day 15 to 85 had balanced CD4/CD8 phenotypes, while a second wave expanding from day 15 to 37 was biased towards CD4+.

The germline ends are 3 bases apart after V is trimmed by 1 base and J by 0 bases. The germline V gene encodes CDR1 LNHDA and CDR2 SQIVND (reference sequence). The CDR3, from cysteine to phenylalanine, totals 14 residues. Only the CDR3 portion is preserved as DNA: 42 bases, with reading frame beginning at the first base. Sequencing relied on an Illumina NovaSeq 6000. cDNA libraries for TCRalpha and TCRbeta were prepared by 5'RACE using constant-segment primers, with sample barcodes and unique molecular identifiers added. RNA was extracted from every sample with Trizol reagent. Libraries were amplified in two PCR steps, with a second sample barcode and Illumina TruSeq adapters added in the second step. The libraries were sequenced on an Illumina NovaSeq using 2 x 150 bp paired-end reads. Concerning the study's data processing: Reads were demultiplexed and collapsed into UMI-guided consensus sequences with migec v1.2.7. Using mixcr v2.1.11, the UMI consensuses were aligned to TRA and TRB V and J templates and assembled into clonotypes. Expanded or contracted clonotypes were those called significant by both edgeR and NoisET, with noise models trained on biological replicates. For edgeR calls, a false discovery rate-adjusted p below 0.01 and a log2 fold-change threshold of 1 were applied. As an exploratory analysis of dynamics, max-normalized trajectories of the 1000 most abundant clonotypes were examined with PCA combined with hierarchical clustering. The CD4 or CD8 phenotype of responding clones was assigned using the separately sequenced CD4+ and CD8+ repertoires. TCRdb trimmed public reads at Q25 via fastp, called clones via MiXCR and kept in-frame beta chains. A single entry per CDR3 protein holds the most common genes and DNA from its merged rows. TCRdb's processing, not the study's, gives the V and J calls here. The sample profile shows just over 300,000 distinct CDR3 sequences; less than 20% of them were found once. The ten largest clonotypes hold roughly 21% of the sample.

Ficoll-Paque density gradient centrifugation was the method used to isolate PBMCs. This clonotype was sampled from a man in his late teens or twenties who had mild COVID-19 (a few samples of this study predate the infection). The sample titles of this study are shuffled in the database, so cell type and time point are left out; the donor was told from shared clones. Recombination joined TRBV19 with TRBJ2-2; there is no confident call for the D gene. Source material: PBMCs or a T cell subset sorted from them (not recorded which). CDR3 protein: CASSIAANTGELFF. The bases read TGTGCCAGTAGTATAGCAGCGAACACCGGGGAGCTGTTTTTT.